This T cell receptor beta chain was captured in a study of T cell repertoires in cytomegalovirus infection. Study-wide background: A matching HLA type, together with CMV infection, was signaled by public TCR beta signatures. Study conclusions and caveats: Using cumulative public TCR beta family frequency, the authors identified those who carried CMV together with the relevant HLA.

In the case of this clonotype: Its antigen is still unknown.

The ends were cut back, 3 bases at V and 7 bases at J, with 10 bases in the middle. The V gene's germline CDR1 is GTSNPN and CDR2 SVGIG (reference sequence). The CDR3 is 13 amino acids. MiXCR, applied by TCRdb to the reads, yields one record per CDR3 protein. Of hundreds of thousands of distinct CDR3 sequences in the sample, about 33% were seen once. The sequence derives from a human donor in good health (CMV status not recorded). Some clones in this sample may be carry-over from other donors' samples. Sequenced here: cultured PBMCs, sampled from culture after CMV antigen stimulation. This chain joins TRBV30 and TRBJ1-6, with D hard to call. The CDR3 DNA reads TGTGCCTGGAGGAAAACGAAGAATTCACCCCTCCACTTT. Translation: CAWRKTKNSPLHF.